These 9 T cell receptor beta chains were sequenced from one sample in a study of T cell repertoires in cytomegalovirus infection. MiXCR, run by TCRdb on the reads, gives a single entry per CDR3 protein. The repertoire holds about 240,000 distinct CDR3 sequences, with around 6.2% as singletons. The sequenced sample consisted of PBMCs. The source is a human donor in good health (CMV status not recorded). Some clones in this sample may be carry-over from other donors' samples.

This clonotype was recorded at least ten times. The V call is TRBV7-9, the J call TRBJ2-1, with D unclear. V lost 5 bases, J lost 1 base, and 3 bases lay in between. Germline values: CDR1 SEHNR, CDR2 FQNEAQ (reference sequence). This CDR3 is 12 amino acids long. The CDR3 sequence: CASSTSYNEQFF. The CDR3 DNA is TGTGCCAGCAGCACATCCTACAATGAGCAGTTCTTC.

This clonotype was counted at least ten times. CDR3 protein: CASSLHSSGSEKLFF. CDR3 coding DNA: TGTGCCAGCAGCCTTCATTCTTCAGGGAGTGAAAAACTGTTTTTT. The gene calls are TRBV7-2 and TRBJ1-4; perhaps TRBD1 as D (5 bases). Per the germline V gene, CDR1 is SGHTA and CDR2 is FQGNSA. The V and J ends lost 5 bases and 7 bases respectively, with 17 bases between them. The CDR3 runs to 15 residues.

The table lists this clonotype with many counts. The V and J genes are TRBV6-2 or TRBV6-3 and TRBJ1-1, with 10 bases aligning to TRBD1. The CDR3 is made up of 15 amino acids. The germline V gene encodes CDR1 MNHEY and CDR2 SVGEGT. With 5 bases clipped from V and 1 base from J, the junction kept 4 bases outside the gene matches. This CDR3 reads CASSGQGGRNTEAFF. The CDR3 DNA reads TGTGCCAGCAGTGGACAGGGGGGGAGGAACACTGAAGCTTTCTTT.

This clonotype appeared many times. The genes are TRBV10-3 and TRBJ1-5; 8 nucleotides line up with TRBD1. This CDR3 is built from 16 residues. From germline, CDR1 is ENHRY and CDR2 SYGVKD. V was pared by 5 bases and J by 6 bases, with 12 bases of the junction left unmatched. The CDR3 coding sequence is TGTGCCATCAGTTATGGACAGGGCCCCGGCCCTCAGCCCCAGCATTTT. Its protein is CAISYGQGPGPQPQHF.

This clonotype was detected ten times or more. The V gene is TRBV6-1, the J gene TRBJ1-1, with a weak D call TRBD1 (5 bases). The CDR3 totals 15 residues. Looked up from germline, CDR1 is MNHNS and CDR2 is SASEGT. The V gene lost 5 bases and the J gene lost 3 bases, with 16 bases spanning the gap. In DNA, the CDR3 is TGTGCCAGCAGTCCGCGCTCAGGGTGGGACACTGAAGCTTTCTTT. This gives the protein CASSPRSGWDTEAFF.

Notes on this clonotype: A much larger clone differs from this one at a single base, so this may be a read error. The chain uses TRBV29-1 and TRBJ1-2; D is perhaps TRBD1 (6 bases). This CDR3 has 15 amino acids. Between the trimmed V and J ends, which lost 7 bases and 6 bases, there was a span of 24 bases. CDR1 is SQVTM and CDR2 is ANQGSEA in the germline V gene. CDR3 bases: TGCAGCGCGGATGCTACAGGGAGGGAACCCCATGGCTACACCTTC. Residues: CSADATGREPHGYTF.

This clonotype was counted at least ten times. The V gene is TRBV6-5, the J gene TRBJ2-7; the D gene is possibly TRBD1 (6 bases). In germline, CDR1 is MNHEY, CDR2 SVGAGI. The CDR3 sequence is 11 residues long. Trimming took off 7 bases at V and 6 bases at J, with 10 bases between the two ends. The chain's CDR3 is CASTARGEQYF. The CDR3 coding sequence is TGTGCCAGCACCGCCAGGGGCGAGCAGTACTTC.

In its sample, this clonotype was seen many times. V usage is TRBV7-9 and J usage is TRBJ1-1, with 8 bases fitting TRBD1. Germline trimming cut 5 bases from V and 3 bases from J; bases unmatched to any gene: 8. The CDR3 spans 15 residues. The germline gives CDR1 SEHNR, CDR2 FQNEAQ (reference sequence). CDR3 sequence reads: CASSPQGGQDTEAFF. The CDR3 DNA is TGTGCCAGCAGCCCACAGGGGGGTCAAGACACTGAAGCTTTCTTT.

Many counts were recorded for this clonotype. J is TRBJ1-5 and V is TRBV5-6, with 7 bases lining up with TRBD1. V gave up 3 bases and J gave up 5 bases; unmatched junction bases: 8. This CDR3 region has 15 residues. Germline lookup yields CDR1 SGHDT and CDR2 YYEEEE. This chain's CDR3 is CASSSKGQVDQPQHF. CDR3 nucleotides: TGTGCCAGCAGCTCTAAAGGACAGGTCGATCAGCCCCAGCATTTT.